These 2 T cell receptor beta chains came from one sample sequenced in a study of blood T cell repertoires in COVID-19. Assay used: immunoSEQ multiplex PCR; TCRdb lists only in-frame clones, some missing. This sample yields 110,000 or so clones, of which around four fifths are seen a single time; 9.5% to 13% belongs to the top ten. The sequenced material came from peripheral blood. These receptors all stem from a human donor in a cohort sampled during active COVID-19.

This clone has a handful of counts. The chain recombines TRBV3-1 (or the pseudogene TRBV3-2) with TRBJ2-5; D ambiguous. Germline V gene data show CDR1 as LGHDT and CDR2 as YNNKEL (reference sequence). Trimming took off 0 bases at V and 5 bases at J, with 13 bases between the two ends. This CDR3 comprises 15 residues. The CDR3 spells CASSQDMGVRETQYF. CDR3 nucleotides: TGTGCCAGCAGCCAAGATATGGGCGTTCGGGAGACCCAGTACTTC.

The chain couples TRBV11-2 to TRBJ2-3; D possibly corresponds to TRBD2 (7 bases). From germline, CDR1 is SGHAT and CDR2 FQNNGV. The CDR3 is 14 amino acids. Trimming took 8 bases from V and 7 from J, leaving 19 bases between them. DNA for the CDR3: TGTGCCAGCGAGGGGGGGGCGCATCCAAATACGCAGTATTTT. This translates into CASEGGAHPNTQYF. Complete variable domain (other parts from reference TRBV11-2 and TRBJ2-3): EAGVAQSPRYKIIEKRQSVAFWCNPISGHATLYWYQQILGQGPKLLIQFQNNGVVDDSQLPKDRFSAERLKGVDSTLKIQPAKLEDSAVYLCASEGGAHPNTQYFGPGTRLTVL.